A single sample gave rise to the 23 T cell receptor beta chains below, sequenced in a study of cytomegalovirus exposure and HLA in healthy donors. Both 60 Vbeta primers and 13 Jbeta primers went into the PCR. Only in-frame clones appear in the TCRdb table, and some are missing; sequencing was by immunoSEQ multiplex PCR. The sample lists 200,000 to 300,000 clones; 82% were seen once. Sample: PBMCs. The receptor source for this set is a middle-aged woman in good health and CMV-seropositive.

The J gene is TRBJ2-3, the V gene TRBV7-2; D is possibly TRBD2 (6 bases). Germline V gene sequence: CDR1 SGHTA, CDR2 FQGNSA. Trimming took off 5 bases at V and 0 bases at J, with 12 bases between the two ends. This CDR3 region has 15 residues. CDR3 nucleotides: TGTGCCAGCAGCCCCGGGGGACCTAGCACAGATACGCAGTATTTT. Translating gives CASSPGGPSTDTQYF.

The chain employs TRBV27 and TRBJ1-5; TRBD1 matches 7 bases. This CDR3 contains 12 residues. With V trimmed by 3 bases and J by 7 bases, 0 bases remained unmatched. Germline lookup yields CDR1 MNHEY and CDR2 SMNVEV (reference sequence). The CDR3 DNA sequence: TGTGCCAGCAGTTTCAGGGGGCAGCCCCAGCATTTT. As protein: CASSFRGQPQHF.

This chain joins TRBV27 and TRBJ2-7, with TRBD1 identical over 7 bases. Germline V gene sequence: CDR1 MNHEY, CDR2 SMNVEV (reference sequence). The CDR3 is made up of 16 amino acids. With V trimmed by 5 bases and J by 2 bases, 12 bases remained unmatched. CDR3 amino acids: CASSTPLRQGPYEQYF. The CDR3 DNA is TGTGCCAGCAGTACTCCACTCAGACAGGGTCCCTACGAGCAGTACTTC.

This clone was detected only once. The chain recombines TRBV12-5 with TRBJ1-5; D might be TRBD1 (6 bases). Germline lookup yields CDR1 LGHNT and CDR2 FRNRAP. This CDR3 is built from 14 residues. Trimming stripped 6 bases from V and 1 base from J, with 10 bases between. CDR3 in amino acids: CASGAGTSNQPQHF. CDR3 in DNA: TGTGCTAGTGGAGCCGGGACAAGCAATCAGCCCCAGCATTTT.

The V gene is TRBV5-4, the J gene TRBJ1-2; 11 bases are a match to TRBD1. Germline trimming cut 4 bases from V and 8 bases from J; bases unmatched to any gene: 7. The germline gives CDR1 SGHNT, CDR2 YYREEE (reference sequence). The CDR3 runs 14 residues. CDR3 sequence reads: CASSPGQGAPGYTF. Written as DNA, the CDR3 is TGTGCCAGCAGCCCTGGACAGGGGGCGCCCGGCTACACCTTC.

This clone was recorded once. CDR3 loop: CAISESRGLAGGSYNEQFF. In nucleotides, the CDR3 is TGTGCCATCAGTGAGTCGAGAGGACTAGCGGGGGGGTCCTACAATGAGCAGTTCTTC. The J gene is TRBJ2-1, the V gene TRBV10-3, with 15 positions matching TRBD2. The CDR3 is 19 residues long. The V and J ends lost 0 bases and 1 base, in that order; junction bases with no gene match: 4. Germline V lookup: CDR1 ENHRY, CDR2 SYGVKD.

This clone was seen a handful of times. This rearrangement joins TRBV19 to TRBJ1-1; no clear D. V lost 10 bases and J 0 bases, leaving 12 bases between the germline ends. The germline CDR1 and CDR2 sequences are LNHDA and SQIVND (reference sequence). The CDR3 has 13 residues. CDR3 bases: TGTGCCACCTCACAGTTAATGAACACTGAAGCTTTCTTT. This translates into CATSQLMNTEAFF.

The V call is TRBV4-1, the J call TRBJ2-5; possible D gene TRBD1, 6 bases. Near its end, the DNA agrees better with TRBJ2-7, so the J call may be wrong. The CDR3 loop spans 15 amino acids. Germline-derived CDR1 and CDR2 are MGHRA and YSYEKL. This CDR3 reads CASSQVQGPFYEQYF. For the CDR3, the DNA is TGCGCCAGCAGCCAAGTACAGGGACCTTTCTACGAGCAGTACTTC.

The J gene is TRBJ2-1, the V gene TRBV5-4, with D tentatively TRBD2 (5 bases). CDR1 is SGHNT and CDR2 is YYREEE in the germline V gene (reference sequence). The CDR3 is 15 amino acids. The ends were cut back, 4 bases at V and 0 bases at J, with 11 bases in the middle. For the CDR3, the DNA is TGTGCCAGCAGCCCTCTTGGGAGCTCCTACAATGAGCAGTTCTTC. Translated: CASSPLGSSYNEQFF. The whole variable domain, remainder taken from reference TRBV5-4 and TRBJ2-1, is ETGVTQSPTHLIKTRGQQVTLRCSSQSGHNTVSWYQQALGQGPQFIFQYYREEENGRGNFPPRFSGLQFPNYSSELNVNALELDDSALYLCASSPLGSSYNEQFFGPGTRLTVL.

This clone has just a few counts. CDR3 nucleotide sequence: TGTGCCAGCAGCTCACTGGGTGGGGGGGACACTGAAGCTTTCTTT. It codes for CASSSLGGGDTEAFF. The V call is TRBV7-2, the J call TRBJ1-1; D is perhaps TRBD1 (5 bases). This CDR3 is 15 amino acids long. Germline V CDR1 and CDR2: SGHTA, FQGNSA. The V and J ends lost 4 bases and 3 bases respectively, with 15 bases between them.

This rearrangement joins TRBV30 to TRBJ1-1; D unclear. This CDR3 spans 11 amino acids. V gave up 0 bases and J gave up 8 bases, with 7 bases separating them. CDR1 GTSNPN and CDR2 SVGIG come from the germline V gene (reference sequence). The DNA of the CDR3 is TGTGCCTGGAGTGTGAGATCGGAAGCTTTCTTT. It codes for CAWSVRSEAFF.

The CDR3 coding sequence is TGTGCCAGCAGCCAAGCTTGGACAGGGGCCGACTACACTGAAGCTTTCTTT. Translating it yields CASSQAWTGADYTEAFF. The gene calls are TRBV4-2 and TRBJ1-1; the match to TRBD1 covers 9 bases. The length of the CDR3 is 17 residues. In germline, CDR1 is LGHNA, CDR2 YNFKEQ. Trimming removed 1 base from V and 3 bases from J; junction bases left unmatched: 9.

The chain recombines TRBV4-1 with TRBJ2-1; TRBD2 agrees at 8 bases. Germline CDR1 reads MGHRA; CDR2 reads YSYEKL. J was trimmed by 6 bases and V by 1 base; bases with no gene match: 5. The CDR3 length is 15 residues. Here the CDR3 DNA reads TGCGCCAGCAGCCAAGCGGGAGGGCCCGGCAATGAGCAGTTCTTC. Protein: CASSQAGGPGNEQFF.

This clone was recorded a few times. The gene calls are TRBV4-3 and TRBJ2-1; TRBD2 might be the D (6 bases). Germline V lookup: CDR1 LGHNA, CDR2 YSLEER. The CDR3 length is 16 residues. The germline V and J ends were trimmed by 0 bases and 4 bases, with 13 bases remaining between them. Written as DNA, the CDR3 is TGCGCCAGCAGCCAAGAACGCGGGAACCCTTACAATGAGCAGTTCTTC. Translation gives CASSQERGNPYNEQFF.

This chain uses TRBV7-2 with TRBJ2-7; 13 nucleotides match TRBD2. The germline V gene has CDR1 SGHTA and CDR2 FQGNSA. The CDR3 has 18 amino acids. With 5 bases clipped from V and 2 bases from J, the junction kept 12 bases outside the gene matches. Here the CDR3 reads CASSHPLTTSGRAYEQYF. In nucleotides, the CDR3 is TGTGCCAGCAGCCACCCTCTAACTACTAGCGGGAGGGCCTACGAGCAGTACTTC.

This sequence joins TRBV5-1 and TRBJ2-5; D call uncertain. There are 13 residues in the CDR3. The V and J ends lost 2 bases and 4 bases respectively, with 9 bases between them. CDR1 is SGHRS and CDR2 is YFSETQ in the germline V gene. The DNA of the CDR3 is TGCGCCAGCAGCTTATATTCGTTAGAGACCCAGTACTTC. This encodes CASSLYSLETQYF.

This chain links TRBV23-1 with TRBJ2-7; 7 bases match TRBD1. TRBV23-1 is an open reading frame, and its role is uncertain. The CDR3 runs 15 residues. V shed 4 bases, J shed 3 bases, and the junction held 9 bases outside the gene matches. For the CDR3, the DNA is TGCGCCAGCAGTCGACCGACAGGGACGATCTACGAGCAGTACTTC. It yields the protein CASSRPTGTIYEQYF.

This clone occurred a few times. CDR3 DNA sequence: TGTGCCAGCAGCTTAGAGGGGGGGATTCTTGAAAAACTGTTTTTT. Translation: CASSLEGGILEKLFF. The rearrangement uses TRBV7-9 and TRBJ1-4, with a tentative D call TRBD1 (6 bases). The CDR3 length is 15 residues. V lost 1 base and J 7 bases, leaving 13 bases between the germline ends. The germline V gene encodes CDR1 SEHNR and CDR2 FQNEAQ (reference sequence).

This clone was detected only once. The V gene is TRBV5-1, the J gene TRBJ1-1; D not certain. Per the germline V gene, CDR1 is SGHRS and CDR2 is YFSETQ. This CDR3 has 14 amino acids. Trimming pared 4 bases from V and 5 bases from J, leaving 15 bases between. CDR3: CASSPSQPGTEAFF. For the CDR3, the DNA is TGCGCCAGCAGCCCCTCTCAGCCGGGTACTGAAGCTTTCTTT.

J is TRBJ1-1 and V is TRBV30; D not certain. V dropped 2 bases and J dropped 1 base, with 11 bases sitting between them. The CDR3 has 14 residues. Germline V lookup: CDR1 GTSNPN, CDR2 SVGIG (reference sequence). The CDR3 here is CAWSPGRENTEAFF. In DNA form, the CDR3 reads TGTGCCTGGAGTCCCGGGAGGGAGAACACTGAAGCTTTCTTT.

The rearrangement uses TRBV9 and TRBJ2-7, with TRBD1 as a possible D gene (5 bases). The CDR3 extends over 12 amino acids. Germline-derived CDR1 and CDR2 are SGDLS and YYNGEE. V was trimmed by 3 bases and J by 7 bases, leaving 11 bases between them. The CDR3 DNA follows: TGTGCCAGCAGCGGCAGGGTCGGGGAGCAGTACTTC. Protein: CASSGRVGEQYF.

This clone has a single count. The chain has TRBV7-9 and TRBJ2-4; no clear D gene. CDR1 and CDR2 from the germline V gene are SEHNR and FQNEAQ (reference sequence). V shed 5 bases and J shed 0 bases, with 8 bases lying between them. The CDR3 totals 14 residues. In nucleotides, the CDR3 is TGTGCCAGCAGCGGTACAGTAGCCAAAAACATTCAGTACTTC. The encoded protein is CASSGTVAKNIQYF.

This clone was observed a few times. V usage is TRBV5-6 and J usage is TRBJ2-5; 9 bases are a match to TRBD1. J was trimmed by 4 bases and V by 4 bases; bases with no gene match: 2. CDR3 length: 13 amino acids. Germline lookup yields CDR1 SGHDT and CDR2 YYEEEE. CDR3 sequence reads: CASSATGGETQYF. Here the CDR3 DNA reads TGTGCCAGCAGCGCGACAGGGGGAGAGACCCAGTACTTC.